This TCR beta chain was captured by sequencing in a study of CD8+ T cells in alopecia areata. At the level of the study: Patients took tofacitinib for 6 to 18 months, followed by 6 drug-free months. Study observations and caveats: Scalp sequencing also captures normal skin's resident alphabeta T cells. During tofacitinib treatment, many expanded lesional clones remained in scalp and blood.

It was cDNA, reverse transcribed from extracted RNA, that served as the sequencing template. The assay was immunoSEQ multiplex PCR, and TCRdb's table has in-frame clones only and misses some. The sample lists 200,000 or so clones; about 62% were seen once. Germline values: CDR1 LNHDA, CDR2 SQIVND (reference sequence). The CDR3 loop spans 14 amino acids. V was cut by 8 bases and J by 0 bases, with 11 bases left in between. Described treatment: oral pan-JAK inhibitor, 5-10 mg twice daily. A remark on this clone: No antigen is known for it.

The source material was CD4+ T cells sorted from blood, sampled at week 24, from a patient treated with tofacitinib. This sequence was found in a human donor with alopecia areata. The V gene is TRBV19, the J gene TRBJ1-3; D gene ambiguous. The CDR3 sequence: CASSQGSSGNTIYF. CDR3 DNA sequence: TGTGCCAGTTCCCAAGGGAGCTCTGGAAACACCATATATTTT.